One T cell receptor beta chain is described in this entry. With a much larger clone just one base away, this may be a read error. The sample holds other DNA sequences that translate to the same CDR3. Measured with immunoSEQ multiplex PCR; TCRdb has only the in-frame clones, and not every one. Counted here are about 710,000 clones, 60% to 75% occurring once; the ten biggest clones make up around 2%. The data stem from a study of shared clonotypes between healthy human individuals. The CDR3 spans 13 residues. Germline CDR1 is LGHNA and CDR2 is YNFKEQ. Sequences were obtained from memory CD4+ T cells sorted from blood. Subset denoted: CD45RA-negative fraction. The TCR comes from a woman in her thirties in good health. J is TRBJ1-2 and V is TRBV4-2; D is perhaps TRBD1 (6 bases). The CDR3 loop is CASSPRGSEGYTF. The CDR3, as DNA: TGTGCCAGTAGCCCCAGGGGTTCAGAAGGCTACACCTTC.